The 2 T cell receptor beta chains below were found in one sample sequenced in a study of T cell repertoires in cytomegalovirus infection. TCRdb itself ran the reads through MiXCR, one entry per CDR3 protein. The data hold about 180,000 distinct CDR3 sequences, with approximately 15% observed a single time. Sequencing was performed on PBMCs. These receptors came from a human donor in good health (CMV status not recorded). Some clones in this sample may be carry-over from other donors' samples.

CDR3 nucleotides: TGTGCCAGCAGTGACCCAACTAGATCCCACGGGCAGTACTTC. Protein: CASSDPTRSHGQYF. The chain has TRBV25-1 and TRBJ2-7; tentatively, D is TRBD2 (5 bases). The V end lost 3 bases, the J end lost 9 bases, and 18 bases lay between the germline ends. Germline V gene lookup returns CDR1 MGHDK and CDR2 SYGVNS. The CDR3 is 14 amino acids.

At least ten counts were recorded for this clonotype. The chain combines TRBV7-2 with TRBJ1-6, with TRBD1 identical over 11 bases. V was pared by 7 bases and J by 11 bases, with 10 bases of the junction left unmatched. CDR1 is SGHTA and CDR2 is FQGNSA in the germline V gene. This CDR3 has 15 amino acids. The CDR3 sequence is CASTTTGTGGTPLHF. Written as DNA, the CDR3 is TGTGCCAGCACCACAACCGGGACAGGGGGGACACCCCTCCACTTT. The whole variable domain, remainder taken from reference TRBV7-2 and TRBJ1-6, is GAGVSQSPSNKVTEKGKDVELRCDPISGHTALYWYRQSLGQGLEFLIYFQGNSAPDKSGLPSDRFSAERTGGSVSTLTIQRTQQEDSAVYLCASTTTGTGGTPLHFGNGTRLTVT.